A selection of T cell receptor beta chains follows, all from one sample in a study of cytomegalovirus exposure and HLA in healthy donors. TCRdb keeps only in-frame clones here, not all; method: immunoSEQ multiplex PCR. The sample contains roughly 100,000 clones, approximately 94% of which appear only once. What was sequenced was PBMCs. These receptors all stem from a woman aged 18-29 years in good health and CMV-seronegative. Both conserved end residues are part of each CDR3. D genes are given only for firm matches. The size entry is marked missing in some rows and otherwise reads once, few, many or a size class.

TRBV4-3	.	.	TRBJ1-1	CASSRDSNSRNTEAFF	TGCGCCAGCAGCCGAGATTCAAATTCCAGGAACACTGAAGCTTTCTTT
TRBV7-8	TRBD2	.	TRBJ2-2	CASSLRLTSGRAAGELFF	TGTGCCAGCAGCTTACGTTTAACTAGCGGGAGGGCCGCCGGGGAGCTGTTTTTT
TRBV10-1	TRBD2	.	TRBJ2-1	CASSETSGPYNEQFF	TGCGCCAGCAGTGAGACTAGCGGGCCTTACAATGAGCAGTTCTTC
TRBV15	.	once	TRBJ1-2	CATSRAEQHYGYTF	TGTGCCACCAGCAGAGCTGAACAGCACTATGGCTACACCTTC
TRBV27	TRBD1	.	TRBJ1-2	CASSSVRGAGGYTF	TGTGCCAGCAGCTCCGTCAGGGGGGCAGGAGGCTACACCTTC
TRBV7-2	.	.	TRBJ1-3	CASSFQVTGSSGNTIYF	TGTGCCAGCAGCTTCCAAGTCACAGGGAGCTCTGGAAACACCATATATTTT
TRBV7-9	TRBD2	.	TRBJ2-1	CASSSGLAGINEQFF	TGTGCCAGCAGCTCGGGACTAGCGGGGATCAATGAGCAGTTCTTC
TRBV9	.	.	TRBJ1-1	CASSEGTWNTEAFF	TGTGCCAGCAGCGAAGGGACATGGAACACTGAAGCTTTCTTT
TRBV5-6	.	.	TRBJ2-7	CASSHLEVLGYEQYF	TGTGCCAGCAGCCATCTAGAGGTTTTAGGCTACGAGCAGTACTTC
TRBV7-8	.	.	TRBJ2-2	CASSLVNAGELFF	TGTGCCAGCAGCTTAGTTAATGCCGGGGAGCTGTTTTTT
TRBV9	TRBD1	.	TRBJ1-1	CASSGWTGGADTEAFF	TGTGCCAGCAGCGGGTGGACAGGGGGCGCCGACACTGAAGCTTTCTTT
TRBV9	.	.	TRBJ2-7	CASSAVYYEQYF	TGTGCCAGCAGCGCCGTATACTACGAGCAGTACTTC
TRBV6-5	.	.	TRBJ1-1	CASSSGVRAFF	TGTGCCAGCAGTTCCGGGGTTAGAGCTTTCTTT
TRBV10-1	.	.	TRBJ1-2	CAKRQATYGYTF	TGCGCCAAAAGACAGGCGACTTATGGCTACACCTTC
TRBV4-2	.	.	TRBJ2-6	CASSSPSHGANVLTF	TGTGCCAGCAGCTCCCCCAGTCATGGGGCCAACGTCCTGACTTTC
TRBV27	.	.	TRBJ1-5	CASSWRGDQPQHF	TGTGCCAGCAGTTGGCGGGGCGATCAGCCCCAGCATTTT
TRBV11-2	.	.	TRBJ2-7	CASSSIAEPYEQYF	TGTGCCAGCAGCTCAATAGCGGAGCCCTACGAGCAGTACTTC
TRBV5-1	.	.	TRBJ1-3	CATYPRNTSYSGNTIYF	TGCGCCACCTATCCCAGGAACACGAGCTACTCTGGAAACACCATATATTTT
TRBV19	TRBD2	.	TRBJ2-5	CATSGGLETQYF	TGTGCCACCTCGGGAGGGCTGGAGACCCAGTACTTC
TRBV10-3	.	.	TRBJ2-3	CAISESFTDTQYF	TGTGCCATCAGTGAGTCCTTCACAGATACGCAGTATTTT
TRBV25-1	.	.	TRBJ1-1	CASSEFGTGNTEAFF	TGTGCCAGCAGTGAATTTGGCACGGGAAACACTGAAGCTTTCTTT
TRBV7-9	TRBD2	.	TRBJ2-7	CASSLETSRFEDEQYF	TGTGCCAGCAGCTTAGAGACTAGCCGGTTTGAGGACGAGCAGTACTTC
TRBV18	.	.	TRBJ2-2	CASSRIQGNTGELFF	TGTGCCAGCTCACGGATTCAGGGAAACACCGGGGAGCTGTTTTTT
TRBV2	.	.	TRBJ2-7	CASSALEYEQYF	TGTGCCAGCAGCGCACTAGAGTACGAGCAGTACTTC
TRBV9	.	.	TRBJ2-2	CASSVASGAGTGELFF	TGTGCCAGCAGCGTAGCCAGTGGTGCAGGCACCGGGGAGCTGTTTTTT
TRBV11-1	.	.	TRBJ2-1	CASRLGSGSYNEQFF	TGTGCCAGCAGATTAGGGAGCGGCTCCTACAATGAGCAGTTCTTC
TRBV27	.	.	TRBJ2-7	CASKNPRQGFYEQYF	TGTGCCAGCAAAAATCCGAGGCAGGGGTTCTACGAGCAGTACTTC
TRBV10-3	.	.	TRBJ2-7	CASTSRDSRGEQYF	TGTGCCTCAACTTCCCGGGACTCCCGCGGCGAGCAGTACTTC
TRBV5-4	.	.	TRBJ2-2	CASREGPGGYTGELFF	TGTGCCAGCAGGGAGGGCCCAGGGGGATACACCGGGGAGCTGTTTTTT
TRBV6-1	.	.	TRBJ2-7	CASSTTNYEQYF	TGTGCCAGCAGTACTACTAACTACGAGCAGTACTTC
TRBV6-5	TRBD2	.	TRBJ2-1	CASSSGGGRALSEQFF	TGTGCCAGCAGTTCCGGGGGCGGGAGGGCCCTCTCGGAGCAGTTCTTC
TRBV29-1	.	.	TRBJ1-3	CSVPDRYF	TGCAGCGTACCGGACAGATATTTT
TRBV27	.	.	TRBJ2-1	CASSLIGPDNEQFF	TGTGCCAGCAGTTTAATTGGGCCAGACAATGAGCAGTTCTTC
TRBV30	.	.	TRBJ2-5	CAWGGARNQETQYF	TGTGCCTGGGGCGGGGCCCGAAACCAAGAGACCCAGTACTTC
TRBV6-1	TRBD2	.	TRBJ2-3	CASSVDSGLAGMDTQYF	TGTGCCAGCAGTGTTGACTCGGGACTAGCGGGAATGGATACGCAGTATTTT
TRBV29-1	TRBD1	.	TRBJ2-7	CSVEDWGQGFSYEQYF	TGCAGCGTTGAAGATTGGGGACAGGGTTTCTCCTACGAGCAGTACTTC
TRBV4-3	.	.	TRBJ2-5	CASSQDSSDETQYF	TGCGCCAGCAGCCAAGATTCTAGCGATGAGACCCAGTACTTC
TRBV28	TRBD1	.	TRBJ2-7	CASSFLGTGDEQYF	TGTGCCAGCAGTTTCCTCGGGACAGGGGACGAGCAGTACTTC
TRBV10-3	TRBD1	.	TRBJ1-1	CASPHRDSHTEAFF	TGTGCCTCACCTCACCGGGACAGCCACACTGAAGCTTTCTTT
TRBV27	.	.	TRBJ1-2	CASSLKGQISSYGYTF	TGTGCCAGCAGTTTAAAAGGACAGATTTCTTCCTATGGCTACACCTTC
TRBV6-1	TRBD1	.	TRBJ2-3	CASSETSGGATDTQYF	TGTGCCAGCAGTGAAACCTCAGGGGGCGCAACAGATACGCAGTATTTT
TRBV5-1	TRBD1	.	TRBJ2-2	CASSPGQGGMGELFF	TGCGCCAGCAGCCCTGGACAGGGGGGAATGGGTGAGCTGTTTTTT
TRBV25-1	.	once	TRBJ1-2	CASSASGAGLDYGYTF	TGTGCCAGCAGTGCGAGTGGGGCAGGGTTAGACTATGGCTACACCTTC
TRBV6-5	TRBD1	.	TRBJ2-7	CASTTGFEQYF	TGTGCCAGCACGACAGGGTTCGAGCAGTACTTC
TRBV11-2	.	.	TRBJ2-1	CASSLGNRVRYNEQFF	TGTGCCAGCAGCTTAGGGAACAGGGTCCGGTACAATGAGCAGTTCTTC
TRBV15	.	.	TRBJ2-7	CATSSAPGAYEQYF	TGTGCCACCAGCAGTGCACCGGGAGCCTACGAGCAGTACTTC
TRBV6-6	TRBD1	.	TRBJ1-2	CASSYGRQGYNYGYTF	TGTGCCAGCAGTTACGGACGACAGGGGTACAACTATGGCTACACCTTC
TRBV9	TRBD1	.	TRBJ2-2	CASSVARDRENTGELFF	TGTGCCAGCAGCGTAGCGAGGGACAGAGAGAACACCGGGGAGCTGTTTTTT
TRBV5-1	.	.	TRBJ1-2	CASSWAFAGDYGYTF	TGCGCCAGCTCATGGGCCTTTGCGGGGGACTATGGCTACACCTTC
TRBV7-2	TRBD2	.	TRBJ2-1	CASSLFIGGANEQFF	TGTGCCAGCAGCTTATTCATCGGGGGGGCGAATGAGCAGTTCTTC
TRBV11-3	TRBD1	.	TRBJ1-6	CASSARLYRGDSPLHF	TGTGCCAGCAGCGCGAGACTGTACAGGGGGGATTCACCCCTCCACTTT
TRBV5-5	.	.	TRBJ1-4	CASSFSGVIGEKLFF	TGTGCCAGCAGCTTCTCAGGGGTTATCGGTGAAAAACTGTTTTTT
TRBV5-1	TRBD2	.	TRBJ2-5	CASSLRTSGVGETQYF	TGCGCCAGCAGCTTGCGGACTAGCGGGGTGGGGGAGACCCAGTACTTC
TRBV6-1	.	.	TRBJ2-3	CASNPGEFRRDTQYF	TGTGCCAGCAACCCGGGTGAGTTCCGAAGAGATACGCAGTATTTT
TRBV25-1	TRBD2	.	TRBJ2-7	CASVAGSRYEQYF	TGTGCCAGCGTAGCGGGTTCTAGGTACGAGCAGTACTTC
TRBV6-5	.	.	TRBJ1-2	CASSEGLLYGYTF	TGTGCCAGCAGTGAAGGACTCCTCTATGGCTACACCTTC
TRBV6-5	TRBD2	.	TRBJ2-1	CASSLSGTRANEQFF	TGTGCCAGCAGTTTATCCGGGACTAGGGCTAATGAGCAGTTCTTC
TRBV28	TRBD2	.	TRBJ2-7	CASSPGTSGIYEQYF	TGTGCCAGCAGTCCAGGGACTAGCGGGATTTACGAGCAGTACTTC